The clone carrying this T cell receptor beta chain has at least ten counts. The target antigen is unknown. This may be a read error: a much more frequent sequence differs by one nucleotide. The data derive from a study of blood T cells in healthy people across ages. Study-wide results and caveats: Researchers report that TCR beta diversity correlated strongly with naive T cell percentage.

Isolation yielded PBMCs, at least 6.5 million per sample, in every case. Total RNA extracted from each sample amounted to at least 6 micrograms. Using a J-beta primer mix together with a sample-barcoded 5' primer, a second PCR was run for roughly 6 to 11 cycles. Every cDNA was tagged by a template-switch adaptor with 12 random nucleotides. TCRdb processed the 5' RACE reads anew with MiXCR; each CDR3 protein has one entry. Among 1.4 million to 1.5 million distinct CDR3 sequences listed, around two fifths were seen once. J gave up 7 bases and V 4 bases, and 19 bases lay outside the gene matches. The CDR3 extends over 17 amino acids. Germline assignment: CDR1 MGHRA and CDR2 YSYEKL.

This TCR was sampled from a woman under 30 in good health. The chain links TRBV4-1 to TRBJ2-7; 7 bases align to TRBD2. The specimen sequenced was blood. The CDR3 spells CASSRGGLAVLGNEQYF. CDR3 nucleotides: TGCGCCAGCAGCCGAGGAGGGCTAGCGGTCCTTGGGAATGAGCAGTACTTC.